This T cell receptor beta chain was observed in a study of CXCR3-negative and CXCR3-positive naive CD8 T cells. Regarding the study as a whole: CXCR3-positive naive cells carried more hydrophobic TRB CDR3s than CXCR3-negative naive cells did.

As regards this clonotype: Its antigen remains unknown.

The CDR3 length is 15 residues. CDR1 is SGHTA, CDR2 FQGNSA, per germline. Those CD8+ T cells considered naive were CD45RO-CCR7+CD27+CD95-. In preparing the TRB cDNA libraries, 5' RACE with UMI labels was used. TCRdb re-called the 5' RACE reads; one entry per CDR3 protein, DNA not given. This sample lists around 61,000 distinct CDR3 sequences; its ten largest clones have 0.55% to 0.8%. The rearrangement uses TRBV7-2 and TRBJ2-1; TCRdb outputs TRBD1, but without DNA this stays unchecked. This TCR was recovered from a human donor in good health. Some clones in this sample may be carry-over from other donors' samples. The specimen was naive CXCR3+ CD8+ T cells from blood. Sample subset: CD45RO-CCR7+CD27+CD95- naive CD8+ T cells expressing CXCR3 (TNR3+). This CDR3 is CASSGDRGSYNEQFF.